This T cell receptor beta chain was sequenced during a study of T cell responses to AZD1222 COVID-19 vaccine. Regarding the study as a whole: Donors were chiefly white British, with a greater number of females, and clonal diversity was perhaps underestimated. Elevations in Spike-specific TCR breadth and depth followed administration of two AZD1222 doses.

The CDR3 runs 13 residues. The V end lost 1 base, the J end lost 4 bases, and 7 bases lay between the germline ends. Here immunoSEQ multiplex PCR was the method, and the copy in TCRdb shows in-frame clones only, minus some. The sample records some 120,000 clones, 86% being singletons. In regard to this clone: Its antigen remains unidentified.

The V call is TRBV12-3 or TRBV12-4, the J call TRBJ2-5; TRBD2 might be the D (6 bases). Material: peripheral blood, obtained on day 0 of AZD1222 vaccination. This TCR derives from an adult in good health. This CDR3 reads CASSLEGGETQYF. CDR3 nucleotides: TGTGCCAGCAGTTTAGAGGGAGGAGAGACCCAGTACTTC.